These T cell receptor beta chains were read from a single sample in a study of blood T cell repertoires in COVID-19. Some clones are missing from TCRdb's copy, which holds only in-frame ones; the method was immunoSEQ multiplex PCR. Altogether roughly 250,000 clones are present, approximately 85% being singletons, with the ten largest covering approximately 1.9%. What was sequenced was PBMCs or T cells enriched from blood (not recorded which). Source of these receptors: a woman between 45 and 60 years old who had recovered from COVID-19. Each CDR3 is given without its conserved first and last residue.

TRBV12-3/TRBV12-4,10,ASRAGTAKAF
TRBV12-5,15,ASGLGRTSGSTDTQY
TRBV10-3,14,AIRWTGAGINYGYT
TRBV5-5,9,ASSEIYGYT
TRBV19,16,ASSVATKQGARNSPLH
TRBV28,10,ASMRGIDGYT
TRBV5-4,13,ASSFGTGAPHEQY
TRBV7-3,14,ASSLVSGVSTDTQY
TRBV29-1,11,SVEGGVAYEQY
TRBV28,13,ASTLRDKALYEQY
TRBV5-1,15,ASSLGGTGMNNQPQH
TRBV9,14,ASSPSGQVGVTEAF
TRBV5-1,14,ASSLVLAGVEDTQY
TRBV24-1,12,ATSDLTRISGYT
TRBV13,13,ASSLSGWDNSPLH
TRBV24-1,14,ATSDTTSGSPDEQF
TRBV28,14,ASSFLVRGQEETQY
TRBV5-1,13,ASSRGTGRTGELF
TRBV5-1,14,ASSLALAGGGETQY
TRBV10-1,9,ASPRQNIQY
TRBV7-2,13,ASSLEAGGYNEQF
TRBV2,13,ASSPGEGLLYEQY
TRBV19,12,ASQTGLSNQPQH
TRBV6-5,12,ASSQTGENTEAF
TRBV6-2/TRBV6-3,13,ASSYVRQATDTQY
TRBV29-1,9,SVVAANEQF
TRBV28,11,ASSLFLREKLF
TRBV29-1,15,SVEDRRGTGITGELF
TRBV24-1,10,ATSDRQGEAF
TRBV5-1,13,ASSLAQRQDEKLF
TRBV19,12,ASRTGTTNTEAF
TRBV5-6,10,ASRPQGRSYT
TRBV2,15,ASRSIAGGLSTDTQY